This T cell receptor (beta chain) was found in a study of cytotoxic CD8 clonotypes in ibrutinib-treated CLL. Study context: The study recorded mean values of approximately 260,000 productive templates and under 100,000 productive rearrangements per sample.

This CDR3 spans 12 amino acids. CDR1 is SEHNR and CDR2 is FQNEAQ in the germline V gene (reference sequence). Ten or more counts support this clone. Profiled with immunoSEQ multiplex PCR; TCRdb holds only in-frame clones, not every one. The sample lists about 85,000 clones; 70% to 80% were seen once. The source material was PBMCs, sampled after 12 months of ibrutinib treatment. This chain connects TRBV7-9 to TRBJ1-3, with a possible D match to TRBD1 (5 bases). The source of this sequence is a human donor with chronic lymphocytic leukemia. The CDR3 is CATQGEGNTIYF. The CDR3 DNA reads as TGTGCAACGCAGGGTGAGGGAAACACCATATATTTT.